Each of the 28 T cell receptor beta chains below was sequenced from the same sample in a study of blood T cells in healthy people across ages. The authors ran a second PCR of about 6 to 11 cycles using a sample-barcoded 5' primer and a J-beta primer mix. Each CDR3 protein is one row after TCRdb ran MiXCR on the 5' RACE reads. The table shows roughly 1.5 million distinct CDR3 sequences, with approximately 43% occurring only once. The material sequenced was blood. The source of these receptors is a woman younger than 30 in good health.

This clonotype was found a few times. The genes are TRBV20-1 and TRBJ1-5; D gene unclear. The germline V and J ends were trimmed by 5 bases and 12 bases, with 14 bases remaining between them. The CDR3 consists of 11 residues. Germline V gene sequence: CDR1 DFQATT, CDR2 SNEGSKA (reference sequence). CDR3 protein: CSASGRGNQHF. The CDR3 region has the DNA TGCAGTGCTTCCGGGCGGGGAAACCAGCATTTT.

V usage is TRBV12-3 or TRBV12-4 and J usage is TRBJ2-3; no clear D gene. CDR3 length: 14 residues. V lost 6 bases and J lost 1, with 11 bases in between. CDR3 DNA: TGTGCCAGCAGCAGCCAGGACGGCACAGATACGCAGTATTTT. Amino acids: CASSSQDGTDTQYF.

The chain couples TRBV24-1 to TRBJ2-7; a weak D match, TRBD2 (5 bases). The CDR3 loop spans 12 amino acids. Trimming took off 4 bases at V and 6 bases at J, with 9 bases between the two ends. Germline loops: CDR1 KGHDR, CDR2 SFDVKD. This chain's CDR3 is CATSEGSGEQYF. CDR3 DNA: TGTGCCACCAGTGAGGGGAGTGGCGAGCAGTACTTC.

This clonotype was seen more than once but under ten times. The chain uses TRBV27 and TRBJ1-2, with unresolved D. V was trimmed by 5 bases and J by 0 bases, leaving 13 bases between them. The germline gives CDR1 MNHEY, CDR2 SMNVEV (reference sequence). The CDR3 runs 15 residues. For the CDR3, the DNA is TGTGCCAGCAGTCCCTACCGGGAAGCTAACTATGGCTACACCTTC. It specifies CASSPYREANYGYTF.

This chain uses TRBV4-3 with TRBJ1-5, with 12 nucleotides matching TRBD1. The CDR3 loop spans 14 amino acids. V lost 4 bases to trimming and J lost 10 bases; unmatched junction nucleotides: 5. Germline CDR1 and CDR2: LGHNA and YSLEER. Here the CDR3 reads CASSPGTGGPPQHF. The CDR3 DNA follows: TGCGCCAGCAGCCCAGGGACAGGGGGCCCACCCCAGCATTTT.

The chain combines TRBV5-5 with TRBJ2-7; D gene unclear. The V and J ends lost 0 bases and 2 bases respectively, with 15 bases between them. Germline V gives CDR1 SGHKS, CDR2 YYEKEE (reference sequence). This CDR3 has 16 residues. The CDR3: CASSLVVRSTTYEQYF. Written as DNA, the CDR3 is TGTGCCAGCAGCTTGGTTGTCCGCTCCACGACCTACGAGCAGTACTTC.

This clonotype was observed a handful of times. V usage is TRBV2 and J usage is TRBJ1-5; D ambiguous. CDR3 size: 15 residues. V was shortened by 5 bases and J by 0 bases, with 11 bases between the two germline ends. Germline V gene data show CDR1 as SNHLY and CDR2 as FYNNEI. The CDR3 DNA is TGTGCCAGCAGTCCTGACATGTATAGCAATCAGCCCCAGCATTTT. It specifies CASSPDMYSNQPQHF.

This rearrangement joins TRBV27 to TRBJ2-5; TRBD1 matches at 7 bases. J was trimmed by 4 bases and V by 3 bases; bases with no gene match: 5. CDR1 is MNHEY and CDR2 is SMNVEV in the germline V gene (reference sequence). The CDR3 sequence is 14 residues long. CDR3 coding DNA: TGTGCCAGCAGTTTTGATAACAGGGGAGAGACCCAGTACTTC. Translated, it gives CASSFDNRGETQYF.

Here the CDR3 DNA reads TGTGCCACCAGTGATTTGCCTAGCGGGAGGGCCCGTTACAATGAGCAGTTCTTC. It yields the protein CATSDLPSGRARYNEQFF. V usage is TRBV24-1 and J usage is TRBJ2-1, with 12 nucleotides matching TRBD2. Trimming took 0 bases from V and 4 from J; bases not matched to a gene: 6. The CDR3 covers 18 residues. The germline gives CDR1 KGHDR, CDR2 SFDVKD.

This chain connects TRBV7-8 to TRBJ1-1, with 8 bases aligning to TRBD1. V trimming: 4 bases; J trimming: 5 bases; junction bases outside the gene matches: 12. Per the germline V gene, CDR1 is SGHVS and CDR2 is FQNEAQ. The CDR3 totals 16 residues. The CDR3 protein is CASSYRTGKVYTEAFF. The CDR3 DNA follows: TGTGCCAGCAGCTACCGGACAGGGAAAGTTTATACTGAAGCTTTCTTT.

The J gene is TRBJ1-3, the V gene TRBV7-2; 7 positions agree with TRBD1. The CDR3 spans 15 residues. J was trimmed by 4 bases and V by 3 bases; bases with no gene match: 6. In germline, CDR1 is SGHTA, CDR2 FQGNSA. The CDR3 sequence is CASSFQGDSGNTIYF. DNA for the CDR3: TGTGCCAGCAGCTTCCAGGGGGACTCGGGAAACACCATATATTTT.

This clonotype occurred a few times. The chain combines TRBV5-1 with TRBJ2-7; 7 positions agree with TRBD1. The CDR3 length is 12 residues. Germline values: CDR1 SGHRS, CDR2 YFSETQ. V trimming: 0 bases; J trimming: 12 bases; junction bases outside the gene matches: 6. CDR3 residues: CASSLEVTGRYF. In DNA, the CDR3 is TGCGCCAGCAGCTTGGAAGTGACAGGGCGGTACTTC.

In its sample, this clonotype was seen a few times. The gene calls are TRBV7-8 and TRBJ2-3, with TRBD2 as a possible D gene (5 bases). The V and J ends lost 1 base and 0 bases respectively, with 11 bases between them. This CDR3 comprises 16 residues. Germline V gives CDR1 SGHVS, CDR2 FQNEAQ. The CDR3 reads CASSLVLAPSTDTQYF. The CDR3 nucleotides are TGTGCCAGCAGCTTAGTGCTAGCCCCTAGCACAGATACGCAGTATTTT.

This rearrangement joins TRBV12-3 or TRBV12-4 to TRBJ1-2; 9 nucleotides agree with TRBD1. The ends lost 4 bases at V and 8 bases at J; junction bases unmatched: 11. The CDR3 has 15 amino acids. The CDR3 sequence is CASSSGTGPRLGYTF. CDR3 bases: TGTGCCAGCAGTTCCGGGACAGGGCCGCGATTAGGCTACACCTTC.

This clonotype was picked up a small number of times. This chain uses TRBV6-5 with TRBJ2-1, with D possibly being TRBD2 (5 bases). The CDR3 length is 15 residues. Deletions cut 0 bases from V and 2 bases from J, with 8 bases between. Germline CDR1 is MNHEY and CDR2 is SVGAGI. CDR3 sequence reads: CASSYSASPYNEQFF. CDR3 DNA sequence: TGTGCCAGCAGTTACTCGGCTAGCCCCTACAATGAGCAGTTCTTC.

With respect to this clonotype: A read error may produce the germline difference seen at one junction end. The V and J genes are TRBV12-3 or TRBV12-4 and TRBJ1-2; 8 nucleotides match TRBD1. The CDR3 loop spans 12 amino acids. DNA for the CDR3: TGTGCCAGCAGCTTACAGGGGGGTGGCTACATCTTC. It is translated as CASSLQGGGYIF.

There are a few counts of this clonotype. The chain employs TRBV7-2 and TRBJ1-5; a possible D gene is TRBD1 (5 bases). The V end lost 3 bases, the J end lost 3 bases, and 15 bases lay between the germline ends. This CDR3 is built from 16 residues. CDR1 SGHTA and CDR2 FQGNSA come from the germline V gene. Here the CDR3 DNA reads TGTGCCAGCAGCTTGATCGGCGGGGGAACCAATCAGCCCCAGCATTTT. Translated: CASSLIGGGTNQPQHF.

This clonotype has a handful of counts. The J gene is TRBJ1-2, the V gene TRBV7-9; D gene ambiguous. In germline, CDR1 is SEHNR, CDR2 FQNEAQ (reference sequence). CDR3 size: 14 residues. V dropped 5 bases and J dropped 3 bases, with 13 bases sitting between them. The CDR3, as DNA: TGTGCCAGCAGCCCAGCCGACATCTACTATGGCTACACCTTC. Its translation: CASSPADIYYGYTF.

This chain links TRBV6-1 with TRBJ2-1; possibly TRBD1 or TRBD2 for D (5 bases each). Germline loops: CDR1 MNHNS, CDR2 SASEGT. Trimming pared 6 bases from V and 10 bases from J, leaving 40 bases between. The CDR3 loop spans 21 amino acids. The CDR3 loop is CASSLLPPPSRDLYLAYEQFF. The CDR3 region has the DNA TGTGCCAGCAGCCTACTGCCCCCCCCTAGCAGGGACCTTTATCTAGCCTACGAGCAGTTCTTC.

A few counts support this clonotype. This chain joins TRBV20-1 and TRBJ2-3; 7 nucleotides line up with TRBD2. J lost 8 bases, V lost 5 bases, and 13 bases had no gene match. Per the germline V gene, CDR1 is DFQATT and CDR2 is SNEGSKA (reference sequence). The CDR3 covers 14 residues. The CDR3 sequence is CSAPWGGRGGTQYF. The CDR3 coding sequence is TGCAGTGCTCCCTGGGGTGGGAGGGGCGGTACGCAGTATTTT.

V usage is TRBV20-1 and J usage is TRBJ1-6; 7 bases map to TRBD1. In germline, CDR1 is DFQATT, CDR2 SNEGSKA (reference sequence). Trimming cost V 3 bases and J 5 bases; bases outside gene matches: 4. The CDR3 covers 14 residues. CDR3 nucleotides: TGCAGTGCTAGGACCGGGACAGATAATTCACCCCTCCACTTT. Translated: CSARTGTDNSPLHF.

This rearrangement joins TRBV4-1 to TRBJ2-3; D gene ambiguous. With 3 bases removed from V and 2 bases from J, the gap between germline ends came to 9 bases. The CDR3 length is 14 residues. Germline V gene lookup returns CDR1 MGHRA and CDR2 YSYEKL. The chain's CDR3 is CASSQERTTDTQYF. As DNA, the CDR3 is TGCGCCAGCAGCCAGGAAAGGACCACAGATACGCAGTATTTT.

The chain recombines TRBV29-1 with TRBJ1-2, with no clear D. Deletions cut 5 bases from V and 7 bases from J, with 11 bases between. This CDR3 is 11 amino acids long. Germline CDR1 reads SQVTM; CDR2 reads ANQGSEA. The CDR3 DNA reads as TGCAGCGTTTTGCGGACCACTGGCTACACCTTC. The encoded protein is CSVLRTTGYTF.

This clonotype was detected only a few times. The gene calls are TRBV10-3 and TRBJ2-1; D is unclear. Germline V CDR1 and CDR2: ENHRY, SYGVKD. The CDR3 loop spans 14 amino acids. V lost 3 bases and J lost 7, with 13 bases in between. The CDR3 spells CAISDPAAWNEQFF. CDR3 DNA sequence: TGTGCCATCAGTGATCCGGCCGCTTGGAATGAGCAGTTCTTC.

The CDR3 sequence is CSASQAGAADTQYF. As DNA, the CDR3 is TGCAGTGCAAGCCAAGCGGGAGCGGCAGATACGCAGTATTTT. This chain connects TRBV20-1 to TRBJ2-3; 8 bases align to TRBD2. CDR1 is DFQATT and CDR2 is SNEGSKA in the germline V gene (reference sequence). The J segment lost 4 bases and the V segment lost 6 bases, leaving 9 bases of the junction unmatched. The CDR3 is 14 amino acids.

Comment on this clonotype: A much larger clone lies a single base off, so this may be a read error. The V and J genes are TRBV4-1 and TRBJ1-5; 9 bases align to TRBD1. Germline CDR1 and CDR2: MGHRA and YSYEKL. This CDR3 spans 17 amino acids. For the CDR3, the DNA is TGCGCCGGCAGCCAAGGCTTGGGACAGGGAATCAATCAGCCCCAGCATTTT. Translation: CAGSQGLGQGINQPQHF.

On this clonotype: The germline gene is not matched at one end of the junction; a read error may be the cause. The CDR3 here is CASREGTDAQYF. The CDR3 DNA reads TGCGCCAGCAGGGAAGGCACAGATGCGCAGTATTTT. The chain is built from TRBV5-1 and TRBJ2-3; D is unresolved. The germline CDR1 and CDR2 sequences are SGHRS and YFSETQ. CDR3 length equals 12 residues.

The chain links TRBV14 to TRBJ1-5, with TRBD1 matching over 7 bases. Germline lookup yields CDR1 SGHDN and CDR2 FVKESK. With 4 bases clipped from V and 11 bases from J, the junction kept 8 bases outside the gene matches. The CDR3 consists of 13 residues. The CDR3 DNA reads as TGTGCCAGCAGCCGGGACAGAGGGACGTCCCAGCATTTT. Encoded protein: CASSRDRGTSQHF.